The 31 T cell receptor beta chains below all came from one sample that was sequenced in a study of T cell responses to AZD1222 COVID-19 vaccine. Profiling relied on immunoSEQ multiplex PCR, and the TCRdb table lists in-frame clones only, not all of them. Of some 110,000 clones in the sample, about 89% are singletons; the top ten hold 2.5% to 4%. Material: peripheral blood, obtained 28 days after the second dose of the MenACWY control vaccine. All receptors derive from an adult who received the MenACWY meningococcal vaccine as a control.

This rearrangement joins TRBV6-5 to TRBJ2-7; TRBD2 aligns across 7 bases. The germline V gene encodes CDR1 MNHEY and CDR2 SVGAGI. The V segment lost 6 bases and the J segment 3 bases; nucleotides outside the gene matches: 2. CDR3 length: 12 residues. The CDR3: CASRGGDYEQYF. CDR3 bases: TGTGCCAGCAGGGGGGGGGACTACGAGCAGTACTTC.

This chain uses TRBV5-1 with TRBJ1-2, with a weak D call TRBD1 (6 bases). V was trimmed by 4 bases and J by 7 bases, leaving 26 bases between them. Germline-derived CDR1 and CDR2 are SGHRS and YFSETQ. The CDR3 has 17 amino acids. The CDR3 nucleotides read TGCGCCAGCAGCCCCCGGATGTTAAGACAGGAAAAGAGTGGCTACACCTTC. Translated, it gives CASSPRMLRQEKSGYTF.

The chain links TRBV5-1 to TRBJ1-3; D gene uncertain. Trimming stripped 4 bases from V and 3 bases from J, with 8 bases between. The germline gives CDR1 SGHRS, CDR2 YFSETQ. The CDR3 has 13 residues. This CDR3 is CASSPGDGNTIYF. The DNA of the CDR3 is TGCGCCAGCAGCCCGGGAGATGGAAACACCATATATTTT.

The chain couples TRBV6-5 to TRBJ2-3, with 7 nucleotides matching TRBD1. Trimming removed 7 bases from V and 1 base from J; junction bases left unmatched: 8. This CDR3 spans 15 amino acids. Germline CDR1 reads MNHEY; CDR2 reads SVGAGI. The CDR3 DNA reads TGTGCCAGCACTAGGGGGCTGGGAGGCACAGATACGCAGTATTTT. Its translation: CASTRGLGGTDTQYF.

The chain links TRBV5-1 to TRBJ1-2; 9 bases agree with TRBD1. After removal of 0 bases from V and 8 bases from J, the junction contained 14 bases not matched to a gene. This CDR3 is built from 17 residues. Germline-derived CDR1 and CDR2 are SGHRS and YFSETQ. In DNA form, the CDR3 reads TGCGCCAGCAGCTTGGGGAGGGGACAGGGTTTTGGAGGAGGCTACACCTTC. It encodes CASSLGRGQGFGGGYTF.

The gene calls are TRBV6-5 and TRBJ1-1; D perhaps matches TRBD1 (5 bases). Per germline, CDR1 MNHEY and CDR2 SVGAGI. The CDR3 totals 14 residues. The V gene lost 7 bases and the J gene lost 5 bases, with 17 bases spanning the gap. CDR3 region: CASTLRSEGTEAFF. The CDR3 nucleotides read TGTGCCAGCACTTTACGCAGCGAGGGGACTGAAGCTTTCTTT.

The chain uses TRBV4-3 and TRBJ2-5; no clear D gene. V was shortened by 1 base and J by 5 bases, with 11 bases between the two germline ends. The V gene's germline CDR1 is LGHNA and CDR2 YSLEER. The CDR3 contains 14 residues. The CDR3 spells CASSQVYMSETQYF. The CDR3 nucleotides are TGCGCCAGCAGCCAAGTGTATATGTCGGAGACCCAGTACTTC.

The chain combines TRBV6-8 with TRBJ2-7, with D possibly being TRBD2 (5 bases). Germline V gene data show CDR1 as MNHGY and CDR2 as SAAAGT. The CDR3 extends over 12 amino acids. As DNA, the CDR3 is TGTCCTTTGGAGGATGAGGTCTACGAGCAGTACTTC. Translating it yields CPLEDEVYEQYF.

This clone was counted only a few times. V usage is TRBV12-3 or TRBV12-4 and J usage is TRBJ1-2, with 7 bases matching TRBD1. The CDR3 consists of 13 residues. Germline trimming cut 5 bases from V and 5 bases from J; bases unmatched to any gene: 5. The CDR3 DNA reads TGTGCCAGCAGTCCCGGGACAGAATATGGCTACACCTTC. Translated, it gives CASSPGTEYGYTF.

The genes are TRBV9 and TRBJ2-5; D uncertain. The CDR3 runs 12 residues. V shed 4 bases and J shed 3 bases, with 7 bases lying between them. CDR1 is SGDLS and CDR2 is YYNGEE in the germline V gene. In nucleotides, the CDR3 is TGTGCCAGCAGCCCCCGAGAAGAGACCCAGTACTTC. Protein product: CASSPREETQYF.

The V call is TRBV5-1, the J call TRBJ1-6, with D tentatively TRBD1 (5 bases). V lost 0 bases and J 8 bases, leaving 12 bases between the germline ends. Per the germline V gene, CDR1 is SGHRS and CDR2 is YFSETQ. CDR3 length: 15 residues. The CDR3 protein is CASSLAGLSDSPLHF. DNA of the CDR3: TGCGCCAGCAGCTTGGCGGGACTTTCGGATTCACCCCTCCACTTT.

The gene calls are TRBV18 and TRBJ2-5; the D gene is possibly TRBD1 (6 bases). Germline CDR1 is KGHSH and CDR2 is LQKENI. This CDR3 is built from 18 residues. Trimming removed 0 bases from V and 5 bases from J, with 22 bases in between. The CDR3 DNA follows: TGTGCCAGCTCACCACCCTCTTTCGCAGGGGCGGTTATGGAGACCCAGTACTTC. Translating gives CASSPPSFAGAVMETQYF.

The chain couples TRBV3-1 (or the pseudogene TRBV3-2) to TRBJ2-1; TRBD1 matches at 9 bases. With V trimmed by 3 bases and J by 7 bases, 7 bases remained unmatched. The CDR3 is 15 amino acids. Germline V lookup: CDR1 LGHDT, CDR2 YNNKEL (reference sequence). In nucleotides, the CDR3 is TGTGCCAGCAGCCAGCCCGGGACAGGGACGAATGAGCAGTTCTTC. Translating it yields CASSQPGTGTNEQFF.

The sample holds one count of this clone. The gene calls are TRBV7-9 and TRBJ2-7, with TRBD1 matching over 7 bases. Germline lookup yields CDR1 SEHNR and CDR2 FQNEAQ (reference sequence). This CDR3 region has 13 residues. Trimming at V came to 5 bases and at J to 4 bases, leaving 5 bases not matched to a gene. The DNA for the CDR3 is TGTGCCAGCAGCCGAGAGGGGGCTTACGAGCAGTACTTC. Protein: CASSREGAYEQYF.

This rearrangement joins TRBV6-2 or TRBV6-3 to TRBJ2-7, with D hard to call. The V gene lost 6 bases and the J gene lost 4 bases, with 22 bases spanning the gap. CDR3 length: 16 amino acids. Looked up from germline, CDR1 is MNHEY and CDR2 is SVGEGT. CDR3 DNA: TGTGCCAGCAGCCCAACGAGTGGCATTCTACTGTACGAGCAGTACTTC. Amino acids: CASSPTSGILLYEQYF.

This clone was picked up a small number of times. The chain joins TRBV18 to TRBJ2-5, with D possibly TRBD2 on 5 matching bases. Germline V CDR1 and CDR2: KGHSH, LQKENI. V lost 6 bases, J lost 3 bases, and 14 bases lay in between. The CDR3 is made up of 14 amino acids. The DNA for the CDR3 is TGTGCCAGCTCGACCGGGGTAGCGAAAGAGACCCAGTACTTC. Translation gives CASSTGVAKETQYF.

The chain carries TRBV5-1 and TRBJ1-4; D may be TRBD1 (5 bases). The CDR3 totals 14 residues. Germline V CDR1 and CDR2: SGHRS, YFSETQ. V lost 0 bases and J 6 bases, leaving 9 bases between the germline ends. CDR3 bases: TGCGCCAGCAGCTTGGAGGTAGGGGATGAAAAACTGTTTTTT. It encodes CASSLEVGDEKLFF.

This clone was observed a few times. The DNA for the CDR3 is TGTGCCAGCAGCCTCGGACGGACGAACACTGAAGCTTTCTTT. This translates into CASSLGRTNTEAFF. The rearrangement joins TRBV7-2 to TRBJ1-1; D is unresolved. The V and J ends lost 5 bases and 1 base respectively, with 11 bases between them. CDR1 SGHTA and CDR2 FQGNSA come from the germline V gene. This CDR3 spans 14 amino acids. The whole variable domain, remainder taken from reference TRBV7-2 and TRBJ1-1, is GAGVSQSPSNKVTEKGKDVELRCDPISGHTALYWYRQSLGQGLEFLIYFQGNSAPDKSGLPSDRFSAERTGGSVSTLTIQRTQQEDSAVYLCASSLGRTNTEAFFGQGTRLTVV.

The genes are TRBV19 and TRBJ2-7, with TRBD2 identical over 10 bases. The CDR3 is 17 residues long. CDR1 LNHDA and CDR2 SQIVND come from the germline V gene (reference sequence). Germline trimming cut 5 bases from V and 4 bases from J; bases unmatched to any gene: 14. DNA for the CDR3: TGTGCCAGTAGTCCTCGAGTTTCTAGCGGGGGCCTATACGAGCAGTACTTC. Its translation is CASSPRVSSGGLYEQYF.

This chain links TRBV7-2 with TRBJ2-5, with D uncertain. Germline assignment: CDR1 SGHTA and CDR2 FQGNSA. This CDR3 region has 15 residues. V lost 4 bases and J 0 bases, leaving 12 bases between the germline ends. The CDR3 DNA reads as TGTGCCAGCAGCTCTATATCGGTGTACCAAGAGACCCAGTACTTC. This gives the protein CASSSISVYQETQYF.

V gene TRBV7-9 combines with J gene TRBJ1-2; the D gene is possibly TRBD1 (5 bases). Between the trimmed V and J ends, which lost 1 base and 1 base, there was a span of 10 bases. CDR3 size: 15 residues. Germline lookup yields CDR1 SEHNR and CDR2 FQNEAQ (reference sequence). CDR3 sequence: CASSLGRAINYGYTF. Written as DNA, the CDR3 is TGTGCCAGCAGCTTAGGCAGGGCTATTAACTATGGCTACACCTTC. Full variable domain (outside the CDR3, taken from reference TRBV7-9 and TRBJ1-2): DTGVSQNPRHKITKRGQNVTFRCDPISEHNRLYWYRQTLGQGPEFLTYFQNEAQLEKSRLLSDRFSAERPKGSFSTLEIQRTEQGDSAMYLCASSLGRAINYGYTFGSGTRLTVV.

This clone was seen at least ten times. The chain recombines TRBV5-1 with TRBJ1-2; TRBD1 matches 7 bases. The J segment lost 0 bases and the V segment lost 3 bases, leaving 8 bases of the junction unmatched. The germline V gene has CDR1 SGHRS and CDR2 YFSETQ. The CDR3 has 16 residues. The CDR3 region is CASSSDRRSSNYGYTF. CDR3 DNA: TGCGCCAGCAGCTCGGACAGGCGTTCCTCTAACTATGGCTACACCTTC.

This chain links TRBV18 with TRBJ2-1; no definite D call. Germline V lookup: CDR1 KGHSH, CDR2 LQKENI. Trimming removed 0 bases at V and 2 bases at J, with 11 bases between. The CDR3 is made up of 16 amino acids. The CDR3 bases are TGTGCCAGCTCACCACCGGCGGTACCACCCTACAATGAGCAGTTCTTC. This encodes CASSPPAVPPYNEQFF.

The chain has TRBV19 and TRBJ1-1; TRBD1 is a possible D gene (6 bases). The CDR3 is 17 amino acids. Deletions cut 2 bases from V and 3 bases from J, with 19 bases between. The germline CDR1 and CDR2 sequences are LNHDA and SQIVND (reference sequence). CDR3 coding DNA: TGTGCCAGTAGTATATATCCGCTGCGGGGGGCGGACACTGAAGCTTTCTTT. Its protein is CASSIYPLRGADTEAFF.

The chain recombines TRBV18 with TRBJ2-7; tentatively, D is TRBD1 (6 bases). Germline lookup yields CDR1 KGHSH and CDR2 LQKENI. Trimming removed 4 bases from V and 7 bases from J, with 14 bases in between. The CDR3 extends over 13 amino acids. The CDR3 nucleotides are TGTGCCAGCTCACTCGGGGCCCAGGGGGAGCAGTACTTC. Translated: CASSLGAQGEQYF.

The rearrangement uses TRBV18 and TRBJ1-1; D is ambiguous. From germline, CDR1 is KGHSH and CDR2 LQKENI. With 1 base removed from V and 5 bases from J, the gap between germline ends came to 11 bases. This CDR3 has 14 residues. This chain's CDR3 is CASSPQGPRTEAFF. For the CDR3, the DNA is TGTGCCAGCTCACCACAGGGCCCGCGGACTGAAGCTTTCTTT.

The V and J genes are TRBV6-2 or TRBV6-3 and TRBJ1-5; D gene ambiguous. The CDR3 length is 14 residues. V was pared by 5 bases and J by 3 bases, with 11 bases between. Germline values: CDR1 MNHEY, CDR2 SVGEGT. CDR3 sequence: CASSLTGNNQPQHF. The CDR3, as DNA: TGTGCCAGCAGTCTGACTGGCAACAATCAGCCCCAGCATTTT.

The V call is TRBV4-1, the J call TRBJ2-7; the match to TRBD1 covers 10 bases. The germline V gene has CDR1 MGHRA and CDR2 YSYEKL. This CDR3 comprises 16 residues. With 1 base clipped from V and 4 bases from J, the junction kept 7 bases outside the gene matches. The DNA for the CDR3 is TGCGCCAGCAGCCAAGCACGACAGGGGGCTAGGTACGAGCAGTACTTC. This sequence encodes CASSQARQGARYEQYF.

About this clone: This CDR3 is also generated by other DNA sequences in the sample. Here the CDR3 DNA reads TGCGCCAGCAGTGAGTCGGGCAGTTACGAGCAGTACTTC. Translating gives CASSESGSYEQYF. The chain has TRBV10-1 and TRBJ2-7, with no clear D. CDR3 size: 13 residues. Trimming took off 0 bases at V and 4 bases at J, with 7 bases between the two ends. From germline, CDR1 is WNHNN and CDR2 SYGVQD (reference sequence).

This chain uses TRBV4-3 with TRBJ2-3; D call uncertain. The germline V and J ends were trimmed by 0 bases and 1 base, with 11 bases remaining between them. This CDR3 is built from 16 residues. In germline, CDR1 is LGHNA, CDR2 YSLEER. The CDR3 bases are TGCGCCAGCAGCCAAGAGTGGGATCCTCGCACAGATACGCAGTATTTT. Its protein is CASSQEWDPRTDTQYF.

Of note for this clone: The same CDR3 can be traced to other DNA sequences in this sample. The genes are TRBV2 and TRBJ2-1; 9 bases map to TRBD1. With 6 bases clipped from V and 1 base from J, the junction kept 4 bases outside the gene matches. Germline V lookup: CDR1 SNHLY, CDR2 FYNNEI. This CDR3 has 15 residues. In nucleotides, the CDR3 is TGTGCCAGCAGCGAACAGGGGGCATCCTACAATGAGCAGTTCTTC. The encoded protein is CASSEQGASYNEQFF.